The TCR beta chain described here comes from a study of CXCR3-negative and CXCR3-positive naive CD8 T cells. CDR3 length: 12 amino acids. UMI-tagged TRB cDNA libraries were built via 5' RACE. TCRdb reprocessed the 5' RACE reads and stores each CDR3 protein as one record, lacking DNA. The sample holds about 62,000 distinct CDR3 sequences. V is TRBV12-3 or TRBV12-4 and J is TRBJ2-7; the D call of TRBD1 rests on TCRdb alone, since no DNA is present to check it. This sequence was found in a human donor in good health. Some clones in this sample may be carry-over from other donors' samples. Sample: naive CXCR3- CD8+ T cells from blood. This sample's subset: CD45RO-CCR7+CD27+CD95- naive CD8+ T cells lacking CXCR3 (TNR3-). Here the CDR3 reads CASSTGTPEQYF.